A selection of T cell receptor beta chains follows, all from one sample in a study of shared clonotypes between healthy human individuals. Some clones are missing from TCRdb's copy, which holds only in-frame ones; the method was immunoSEQ multiplex PCR. The table records roughly 1,500,000 clones, approximately 98.5% of them present only once. The source material was naive CD4+ T cells sorted from blood. Receptors were obtained from a man aged 30-40 years in good health. CDR3s include the opening cysteine and the closing phenylalanine or tryptophan. The order of the fields is clone size, V gene, CDR3 length, J gene, D gene, CDR3 protein, CDR3 DNA. A D gene is named only where the DNA matches it firmly. Not every row has a clone size; where given, it reads once, few, many or a size class.

size: -; V: TRBV11-2; length: 15; J: TRBJ2-7; D: TRBD2; CDR3: CASSLGTSGFYEQYF; DNA: TGTGCCAGCAGCTTAGGGACTAGCGGGTTCTACGAGCAGTACTTC
size: -; V: TRBV7-8; length: 13; J: TRBJ2-5; D: -; CDR3: CASSLAGVETQYF; DNA: TGTGCCAGCAGCTTAGCGGGAGTGGAGACCCAGTACTTC
size: -; V: TRBV7-9; length: 12; J: TRBJ2-7; D: TRBD1; CDR3: CASNPGGYEQYF; DNA: TGTGCCAGTAATCCAGGGGGCTACGAGCAGTACTTC
size: -; V: TRBV18; length: 15; J: TRBJ2-5; D: TRBD2; CDR3: CASSPISGTQETQYF; DNA: TGTGCCAGCTCACCAATTAGCGGGACCCAAGAGACCCAGTACTTC
size: -; V: TRBV19; length: 15; J: TRBJ1-1; D: TRBD1; CDR3: CASLKRTGPGTEAFF; DNA: TGTGCCAGTTTAAAAAGGACAGGGCCGGGCACTGAAGCTTTCTTT
size: -; V: TRBV4-1; length: 18; J: TRBJ2-1; D: TRBD2; CDR3: CASSPSGLAGGSYNEQFF; DNA: TGCGCCAGCAGCCCTTCGGGACTAGCGGGAGGCTCCTACAATGAGCAGTTCTTC
size: -; V: TRBV18; length: 15; J: TRBJ2-3; D: -; CDR3: CASSPQGPSTDTQYF; DNA: TGTGCCAGCTCACCACAGGGGCCGAGCACAGATACGCAGTATTTT
size: -; V: TRBV7-2; length: 16; J: TRBJ2-1; D: TRBD2; CDR3: CASSLAGLAGVDEQFF; DNA: TGTGCCAGCAGCTTAGCGGGACTAGCGGGAGTCGATGAGCAGTTCTTC
size: -; V: TRBV5-1; length: 15; J: TRBJ2-3; D: -; CDR3: CASSPVGGVPDTQYF; DNA: TGCGCCAGCAGCCCGGTCGGGGGAGTCCCAGATACGCAGTATTTT
size: -; V: TRBV4-2; length: 15; J: TRBJ2-3; D: -; CDR3: CASSLEPKGTDTQYF; DNA: TGTGCCAGCAGCCTGGAGCCAAAGGGCACAGATACGCAGTATTTT
size: -; V: TRBV5-1; length: 13; J: TRBJ2-5; D: -; CDR3: CASSLRAEETQYF; DNA: TGCGCCAGCAGCTTGAGGGCAGAAGAGACCCAGTACTTC
size: -; V: TRBV5-1; length: 16; J: TRBJ1-1; D: -; CDR3: CASSLALGVFGTEAFF; DNA: TGCGCCAGCAGCTTGGCCTTAGGGGTTTTCGGCACTGAAGCTTTCTTT
size: -; V: TRBV7-2; length: 14; J: TRBJ2-7; D: -; CDR3: CASSLGGRSYEQYF; DNA: TGTGCCAGCAGCTTAGGGGGCCGCTCCTACGAGCAGTACTTC
size: once; V: TRBV7-2; length: 16; J: TRBJ2-1; D: TRBD2; CDR3: CASSLVGLAGGGEQFF; DNA: TGTGCCAGCAGCTTAGTGGGACTAGCGGGAGGGGGCGAGCAGTTCTTC
size: -; V: TRBV9; length: 16; J: TRBJ2-1; D: TRBD2; CDR3: CASSVGLAGVEDEQFF; DNA: TGTGCCAGCAGCGTAGGGCTAGCGGGAGTGGAGGATGAGCAGTTCTTC
size: -; V: TRBV19; length: 15; J: TRBJ1-5; D: -; CDR3: CASRRQEYSNQPQHF; DNA: TGTGCCAGTAGACGACAGGAGTATAGCAATCAGCCCCAGCATTTT
size: -; V: TRBV7-8; length: 14; J: TRBJ2-1; D: -; CDR3: CASSLTSSYNEQFF; DNA: TGTGCCAGCAGCTTAACCAGCTCCTACAATGAGCAGTTCTTC
size: -; V: TRBV18; length: 13; J: TRBJ2-1; D: -; CDR3: CASSTERGNEQFF; DNA: TGTGCCAGCTCCACGGAAAGGGGCAATGAGCAGTTCTTC
size: -; V: TRBV9; length: 14; J: TRBJ2-7; D: -; CDR3: CASSVATGGYEQYF; DNA: TGTGCCAGCAGCGTAGCTACCGGGGGCTACGAGCAGTACTTC
size: -; V: TRBV18; length: 13; J: TRBJ2-2; D: -; CDR3: CASRPLVTGELFF; DNA: TGTGCCAGCCGACCGCTGGTAACCGGGGAGCTGTTTTTT
size: -; V: TRBV28; length: 13; J: TRBJ2-7; D: -; CDR3: CASGVGVPDEQYF; DNA: TGTGCCAGCGGGGTGGGAGTACCCGACGAGCAGTACTTC
size: -; V: TRBV11-2; length: 17; J: TRBJ2-7; D: -; CDR3: CASSLDWELDRFYEQYF; DNA: TGTGCCAGCAGCTTAGATTGGGAGCTGGACAGATTTTACGAGCAGTACTTC
size: -; V: TRBV13; length: 14; J: TRBJ1-1; D: TRBD1; CDR3: CASSSADRETEAFF; DNA: TGTGCCAGCAGCTCCGCGGACAGGGAAACTGAAGCTTTCTTT